This T cell receptor beta chain was recorded in a study of OX40 agonist ivuxolimab in advanced cancers. Germline lookup yields CDR1 ENHRY and CDR2 SYGVKD. The junction had 6 bases not matched to a gene; V was cut back by 4 bases and J by 7 bases. This CDR3 is built from 13 residues. The data were produced by immunoSEQ multiplex PCR, yet TCRdb's version contains in-frame clones alone and is incomplete. The sample records roughly 43,000 clones, around nine tenths being singletons. The specimen comprised CD4+ or CD8+ T cells sorted from blood, sampled in a trial of the OX40 agonist ivuxolimab. J is TRBJ1-2 and V is TRBV10-3; TRBD1 agrees at 7 bases. The TCR was taken from an adult with an advanced solid tumor such as melanoma, head and neck, liver or kidney cancer. The CDR3 reads CAISVPGQSGYTF. CDR3 nucleotide sequence: TGTGCCATCAGTGTGCCGGGACAGTCTGGCTACACCTTC.